Below are 13 T cell receptor beta chains sequenced from a single sample in a study of blood T cell repertoires in COVID-19. Sequencing used immunoSEQ multiplex PCR; TCRdb keeps in-frame clones, though not all of them. The sample records around 70,000 clones, approximately 85% being singletons. Sequencing was carried out using peripheral blood. The receptors were sampled from a human donor in a cohort sampled during active COVID-19.

The table lists this clone with a count of one. The chain recombines TRBV7-2 with TRBJ1-4; no clear D. CDR3 length equals 14 residues. V lost 2 bases, J lost 3 bases, and 7 bases lay in between. Germline values: CDR1 SGHTA, CDR2 FQGNSA. The CDR3 nucleotides read TGTGCCAGCAGCTTAAGAGGCCCTAATGAAAAACTGTTTTTT. Translating it yields CASSLRGPNEKLFF.

The gene calls are TRBV5-4 and TRBJ2-7, with D possibly being TRBD2 (5 bases). CDR1 and CDR2 (germline): SGHNT, YYREEE (reference sequence). The CDR3 consists of 16 residues. V was clipped by 0 bases and J by 0 bases, with 13 bases between them. The CDR3 DNA follows: TGTGCCAGCAGCTTGGGGGGTAGCGTAAGCTCCTACGAGCAGTACTTC. It yields the protein CASSLGGSVSSYEQYF.

V gene TRBV27 combines with J gene TRBJ2-7; 7 positions agree with TRBD1. The V gene's germline CDR1 is MNHEY and CDR2 SMNVEV (reference sequence). This CDR3 contains 13 residues. V shed 8 bases, J shed 2 bases, and the junction held 6 bases outside the gene matches. CDR3 in DNA: TGTGCCAGCGGACCTAGGGGGCCCTACGAGCAGTACTTC. Encoded protein: CASGPRGPYEQYF.

The chain couples TRBV2 to TRBJ2-3; D call uncertain. CDR3 length: 14 residues. Looked up from germline, CDR1 is SNHLY and CDR2 is FYNNEI. V lost 6 bases, J lost 0 bases, and 10 bases lay in between. The CDR3 nucleotides read TGTGCCAGCAGGGAGTTAGCTAGCACAGATACGCAGTATTTT. It codes for CASRELASTDTQYF. The entire variable domain, with the rest obtained from reference TRBV2 and TRBJ2-3, is as follows: EPEVTQTPSHQVTQMGQEVILRCVPISNHLYFYWYRQILGQKVEFLVSFYNNEISEKSEIFDDQFSVERPDGSNFTLKIRSTKLEDSAMYFCASRELASTDTQYFGPGTRLTVL.

The chain carries TRBV5-1 and TRBJ2-1, with D possibly being TRBD1 (6 bases). Looked up from germline, CDR1 is SGHRS and CDR2 is YFSETQ. This CDR3 region has 12 residues. V lost 6 bases, J lost 9 bases, and 13 bases lay in between. The CDR3 here is CASNPQGGEQFF. CDR3 DNA sequence: TGCGCCAGCAACCCACAGGGCGGTGAGCAGTTCTTC. The whole variable domain, remainder taken from reference TRBV5-1 and TRBJ2-1, is KAGVTQTPRYLIKTRGQQVTLSCSPISGHRSVSWYQQTPGQGLQFLFEYFSETQRNKGNFPGRFSGRQFSNSRSEMNVSTLELGDSALYLCASNPQGGEQFFGPGTRLTVL.

This clone was seen a few times. The chain links TRBV7-6 to TRBJ1-1, with D tentatively TRBD1 (5 bases). Trimming removed 5 bases at V and 5 bases at J, with 15 bases between. Germline V gene lookup returns CDR1 SGHVS and CDR2 FNYEAQ. The CDR3 runs to 14 residues. CDR3 nucleotide sequence: TGTGCCAGCAGCCCCGGGGGGGGATTGACTGAAGCTTTCTTT. This codes for CASSPGGGLTEAFF.

The chain links TRBV6-5 to TRBJ2-1, with D perhaps TRBD1 (5 bases). This CDR3 contains 14 residues. From germline, CDR1 is MNHEY and CDR2 SVGAGI. Trimming took 2 bases from V and 10 from J, leaving 15 bases between them. The CDR3 is CASSYTRAFREQFF. In nucleotides, the CDR3 is TGTGCCAGCAGTTACACCAGGGCCTTTAGGGAGCAGTTCTTC.

This sequence joins TRBV5-1 and TRBJ2-2; possibly TRBD1 for D (6 bases). The CDR3 spans 14 residues. CDR1 and CDR2 from the germline V gene are SGHRS and YFSETQ. Trimming stripped 10 bases from V and 0 bases from J, with 13 bases between. The CDR3 DNA sequence: TGCGCCTACCGACAGGCCCCGAACACCGGGGAGCTGTTTTTT. As protein: CAYRQAPNTGELFF.

This rearrangement joins TRBV29-1 to TRBJ2-7; the match to TRBD1 covers 7 bases. V lost 6 bases and J lost 6; bases outside the gene matches: 8. The CDR3 is 12 amino acids. Germline CDR1 is SQVTM and CDR2 is ANQGSEA. The CDR3 loop reads CSVQTGLSEQYF. The CDR3 DNA sequence: TGCAGCGTCCAGACAGGGCTCAGCGAGCAGTACTTC.

The chain links TRBV7-9 to TRBJ2-1, with 8 bases aligning to TRBD2. This CDR3 spans 18 amino acids. Trimming cost V 1 base and J 7 bases; bases outside gene matches: 15. The V gene's germline CDR1 is SEHNR and CDR2 FQNEAQ (reference sequence). CDR3 DNA: TGTGCCAGCAGCTTAGAAAGGGTAGCGGGGAGAATCGGGAATGAGCAGTTCTTC. This sequence encodes CASSLERVAGRIGNEQFF.

This clone was observed a single time. The CDR3, as DNA: TGTGCCAGCAGTTTCAATGCGGGCGGGACGTCCTACGAGCAGTACTTC. It specifies CASSFNAGGTSYEQYF. This chain connects TRBV6-5 to TRBJ2-7, with D tentatively TRBD2 (6 bases). CDR1 and CDR2 from the germline V gene are MNHEY and SVGAGI. Trimming left V 4 bases short and J 1 base short, with 17 bases between. This CDR3 region has 16 residues.

The CDR3 DNA reads TGTGCCAGCAGCACGGGACAGGTACCGACGGAGCTGTTTTTT. This translates into CASSTGQVPTELFF. The chain has TRBV11-2 and TRBJ2-2; 8 nucleotides line up with TRBD1. Germline CDR1 is SGHAT and CDR2 is FQNNGV. This CDR3 has 14 amino acids. Unmatched junction bases numbered 9, after V lost 5 bases and J lost 10 bases. Full variable domain (remainder filled in from reference TRBV11-2 and TRBJ2-2): EAGVAQSPRYKIIEKRQSVAFWCNPISGHATLYWYQQILGQGPKLLIQFQNNGVVDDSQLPKDRFSAERLKGVDSTLKIQPAKLEDSAVYLCASSTGQVPTELFFGEGSRLTVL.

The rearrangement joins TRBV7-2 to TRBJ2-1; D possibly corresponds to TRBD2 (6 bases). In germline, CDR1 is SGHTA, CDR2 FQGNSA. Trimming removed 5 bases from V and 4 bases from J, with 15 bases in between. This CDR3 spans 15 amino acids. CDR3 protein: CASSHSGDLYNEQFF. The CDR3 DNA follows: TGTGCCAGCAGCCACTCGGGGGATCTTTACAATGAGCAGTTCTTC.